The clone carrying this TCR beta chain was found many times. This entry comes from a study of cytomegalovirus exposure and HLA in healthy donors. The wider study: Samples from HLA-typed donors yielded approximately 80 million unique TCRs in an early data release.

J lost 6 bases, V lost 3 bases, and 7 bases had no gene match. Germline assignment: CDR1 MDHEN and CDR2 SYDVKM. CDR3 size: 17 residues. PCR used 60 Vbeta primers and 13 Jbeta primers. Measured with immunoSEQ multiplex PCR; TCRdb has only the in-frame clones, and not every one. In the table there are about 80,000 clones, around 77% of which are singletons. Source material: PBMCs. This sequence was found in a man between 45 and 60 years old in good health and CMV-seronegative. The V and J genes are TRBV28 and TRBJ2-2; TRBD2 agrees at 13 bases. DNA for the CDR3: TGTGCCAGCAGTTTTTGGAAACTAGCGGGGGGGCCCGGGGAGCTGTTTTTT. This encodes CASSFWKLAGGPGELFF. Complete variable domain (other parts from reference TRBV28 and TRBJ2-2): DVKVTQSSRYLVKRTGEKVFLECVQDMDHENMFWYRQDPGLGLRLIYFSYDVKMKEKGDIPEGYSVSREKKERFSLILESASTNQTSMYLCASSFWKLAGGPGELFFGEGSRLTVL.